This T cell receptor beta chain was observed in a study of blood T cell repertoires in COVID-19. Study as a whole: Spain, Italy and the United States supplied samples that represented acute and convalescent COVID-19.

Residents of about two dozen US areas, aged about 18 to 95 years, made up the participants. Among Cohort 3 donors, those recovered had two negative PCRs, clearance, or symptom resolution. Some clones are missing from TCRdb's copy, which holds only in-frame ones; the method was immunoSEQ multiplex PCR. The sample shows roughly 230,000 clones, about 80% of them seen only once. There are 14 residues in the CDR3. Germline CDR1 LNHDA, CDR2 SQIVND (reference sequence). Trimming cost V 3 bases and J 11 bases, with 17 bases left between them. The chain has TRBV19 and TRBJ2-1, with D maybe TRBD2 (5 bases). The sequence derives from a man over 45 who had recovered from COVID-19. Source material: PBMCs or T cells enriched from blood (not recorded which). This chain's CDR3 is CASSIEGYGYQQFF. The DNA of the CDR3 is TGTGCCAGTAGTATCGAGGGCTATGGTTACCAGCAGTTCTTC.